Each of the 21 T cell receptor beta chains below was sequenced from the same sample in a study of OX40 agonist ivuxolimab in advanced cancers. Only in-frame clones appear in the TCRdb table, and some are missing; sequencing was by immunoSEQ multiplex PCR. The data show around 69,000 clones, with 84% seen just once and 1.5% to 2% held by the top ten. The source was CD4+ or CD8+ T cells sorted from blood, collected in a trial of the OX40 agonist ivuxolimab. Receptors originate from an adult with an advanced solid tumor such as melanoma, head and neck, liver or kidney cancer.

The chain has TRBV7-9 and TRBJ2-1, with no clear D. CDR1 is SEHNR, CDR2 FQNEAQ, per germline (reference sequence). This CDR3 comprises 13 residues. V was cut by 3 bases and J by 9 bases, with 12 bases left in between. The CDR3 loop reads CASSFASTFEQFF. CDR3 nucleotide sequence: TGTGCCAGCAGCTTCGCCTCCACTTTTGAGCAGTTCTTC. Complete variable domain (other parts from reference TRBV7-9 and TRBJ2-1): DTGVSQNPRHKITKRGQNVTFRCDPISEHNRLYWYRQTLGQGPEFLTYFQNEAQLEKSRLLSDRFSAERPKGSFSTLEIQRTEQGDSAMYLCASSFASTFEQFFGPGTRLTVL.

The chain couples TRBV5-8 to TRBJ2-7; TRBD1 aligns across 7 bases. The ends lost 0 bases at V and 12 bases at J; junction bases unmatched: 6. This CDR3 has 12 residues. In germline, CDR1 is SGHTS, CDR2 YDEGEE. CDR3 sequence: CASSLVTGAPYF. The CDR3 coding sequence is TGTGCCAGCAGCTTGGTCACAGGGGCCCCGTACTTC.

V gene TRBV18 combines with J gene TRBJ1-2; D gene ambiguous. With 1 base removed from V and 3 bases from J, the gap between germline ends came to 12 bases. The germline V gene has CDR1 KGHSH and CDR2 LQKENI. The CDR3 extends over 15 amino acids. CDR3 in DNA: TGTGCCAGCTCACCACGGACGCTGCTGGACTATGGCTACACCTTC. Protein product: CASSPRTLLDYGYTF.

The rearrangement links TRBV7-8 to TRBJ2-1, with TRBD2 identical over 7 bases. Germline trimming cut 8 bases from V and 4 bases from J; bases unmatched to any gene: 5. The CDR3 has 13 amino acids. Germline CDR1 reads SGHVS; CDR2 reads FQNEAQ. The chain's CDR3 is CASSLAVYNEQFF. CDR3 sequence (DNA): TGTGCCAGCTCCCTAGCGGTTTACAATGAGCAGTTCTTC.

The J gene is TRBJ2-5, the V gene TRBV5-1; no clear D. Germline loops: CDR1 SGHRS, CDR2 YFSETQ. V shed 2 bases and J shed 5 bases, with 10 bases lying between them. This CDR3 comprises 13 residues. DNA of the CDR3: TGCGCCAGCAGCTTCGTAGATTCCGAGACCCAGTACTTC. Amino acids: CASSFVDSETQYF.

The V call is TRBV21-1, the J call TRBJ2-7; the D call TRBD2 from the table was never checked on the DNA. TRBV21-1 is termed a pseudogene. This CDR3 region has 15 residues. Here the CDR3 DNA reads TGTGCCAGCAGCAGCAAAGGGGAGGACGCCTACGAGCAGTACTTC. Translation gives CASSSKGEDAYEQYF.

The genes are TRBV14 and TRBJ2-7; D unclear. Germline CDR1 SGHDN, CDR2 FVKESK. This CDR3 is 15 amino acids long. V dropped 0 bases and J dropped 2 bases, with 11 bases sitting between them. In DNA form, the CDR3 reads TGTGCCAGCAGCCAAGATTGGGCAGGTCCCTACGAGCAGTACTTC. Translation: CASSQDWAGPYEQYF.

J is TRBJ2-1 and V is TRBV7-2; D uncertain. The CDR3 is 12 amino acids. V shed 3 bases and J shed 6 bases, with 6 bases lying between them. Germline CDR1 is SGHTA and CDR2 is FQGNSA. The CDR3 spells CASSFERNEQFF. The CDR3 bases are TGTGCCAGCAGCTTTGAGCGCAATGAGCAGTTCTTC.

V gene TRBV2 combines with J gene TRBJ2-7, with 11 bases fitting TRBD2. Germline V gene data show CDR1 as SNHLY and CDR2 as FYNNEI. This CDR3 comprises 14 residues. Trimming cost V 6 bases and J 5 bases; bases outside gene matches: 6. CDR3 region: CASSMTSGANEQYF. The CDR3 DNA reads TGTGCCAGCAGCATGACTAGCGGGGCTAACGAGCAGTACTTC.

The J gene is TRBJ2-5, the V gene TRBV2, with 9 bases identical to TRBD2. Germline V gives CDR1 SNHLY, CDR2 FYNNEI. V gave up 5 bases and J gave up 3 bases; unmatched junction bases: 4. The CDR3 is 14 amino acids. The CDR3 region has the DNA TGTGCCAGCAGTCGGGCTAGCGGGGAAGAGACCCAGTACTTC. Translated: CASSRASGEETQYF.

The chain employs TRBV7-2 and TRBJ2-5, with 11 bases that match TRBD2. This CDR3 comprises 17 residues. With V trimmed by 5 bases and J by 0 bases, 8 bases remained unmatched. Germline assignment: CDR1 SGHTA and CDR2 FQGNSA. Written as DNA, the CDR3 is TGTGCCAGCAGCCCCGGACTAGCGGGCCGGTACCAAGAGACCCAGTACTTC. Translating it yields CASSPGLAGRYQETQYF.

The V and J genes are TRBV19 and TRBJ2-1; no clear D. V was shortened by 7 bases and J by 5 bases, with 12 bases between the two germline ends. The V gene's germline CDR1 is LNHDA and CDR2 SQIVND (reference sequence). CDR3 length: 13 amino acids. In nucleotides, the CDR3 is TGTGCCAGTACCCCAGTTGGGAACAATGAGCAGTTCTTC. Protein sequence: CASTPVGNNEQFF.

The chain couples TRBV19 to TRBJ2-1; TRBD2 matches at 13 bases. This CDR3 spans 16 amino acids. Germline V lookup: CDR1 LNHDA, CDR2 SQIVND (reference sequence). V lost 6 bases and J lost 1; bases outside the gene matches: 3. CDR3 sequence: CASSRLAGGSYNEQFF. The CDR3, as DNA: TGTGCCAGTAGCCGACTAGCGGGAGGATCCTACAATGAGCAGTTCTTC.

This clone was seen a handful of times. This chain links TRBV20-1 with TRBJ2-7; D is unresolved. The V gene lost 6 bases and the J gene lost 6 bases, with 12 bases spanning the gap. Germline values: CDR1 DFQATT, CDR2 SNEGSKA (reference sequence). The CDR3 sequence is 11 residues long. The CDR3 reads CSAAPTVEQYF. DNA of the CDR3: TGCAGTGCCGCCCCAACCGTCGAGCAGTACTTC.

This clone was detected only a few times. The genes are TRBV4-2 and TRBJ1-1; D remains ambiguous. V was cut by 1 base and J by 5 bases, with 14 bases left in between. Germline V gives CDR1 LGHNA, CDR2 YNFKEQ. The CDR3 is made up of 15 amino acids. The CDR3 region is CASSQVGEEGTEAFF. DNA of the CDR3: TGTGCCAGCAGCCAAGTGGGAGAAGAGGGTACTGAAGCTTTCTTT.

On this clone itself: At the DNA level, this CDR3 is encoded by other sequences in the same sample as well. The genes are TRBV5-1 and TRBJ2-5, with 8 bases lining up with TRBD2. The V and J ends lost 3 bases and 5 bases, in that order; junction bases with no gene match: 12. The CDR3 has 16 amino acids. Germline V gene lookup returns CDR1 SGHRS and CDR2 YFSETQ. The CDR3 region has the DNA TGCGCCAGCAGCTCTACTAGCGGTGAGGGGTGGGAGACCCAGTACTTC. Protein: CASSSTSGEGWETQYF.

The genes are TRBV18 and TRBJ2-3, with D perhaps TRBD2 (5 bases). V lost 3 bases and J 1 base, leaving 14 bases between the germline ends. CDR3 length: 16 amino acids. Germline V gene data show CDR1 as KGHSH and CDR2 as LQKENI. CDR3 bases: TGTGCCAGCTCACCTACTCGGGGAGCCGGCACAGATACGCAGTATTTT. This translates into CASSPTRGAGTDTQYF. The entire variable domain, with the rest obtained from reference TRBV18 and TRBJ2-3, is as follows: NAGVMQNPRHLVRRRGQEARLRCSPMKGHSHVYWYRQLPEEGLKFMVYLQKENIIDESGMPKERFSAEFPKEGPSILRIQQVVRGDSAAYFCASSPTRGAGTDTQYFGPGTRLTVL.

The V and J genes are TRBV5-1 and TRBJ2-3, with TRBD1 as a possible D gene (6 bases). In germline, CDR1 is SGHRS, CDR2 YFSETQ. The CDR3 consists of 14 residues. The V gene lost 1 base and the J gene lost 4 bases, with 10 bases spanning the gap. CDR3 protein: CASSLTGNADTQYF. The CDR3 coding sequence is TGCGCCAGCAGCTTGACAGGGAACGCAGATACGCAGTATTTT. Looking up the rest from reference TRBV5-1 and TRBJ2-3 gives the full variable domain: KAGVTQTPRYLIKTRGQQVTLSCSPISGHRSVSWYQQTPGQGLQFLFEYFSETQRNKGNFPGRFSGRQFSNSRSEMNVSTLELGDSALYLCASSLTGNADTQYFGPGTRLTVL.

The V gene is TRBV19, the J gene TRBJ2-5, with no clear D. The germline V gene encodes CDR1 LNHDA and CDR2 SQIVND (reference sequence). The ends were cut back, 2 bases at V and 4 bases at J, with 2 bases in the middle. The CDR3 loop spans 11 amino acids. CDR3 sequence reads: CASSIRETQYF. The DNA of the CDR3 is TGTGCCAGTAGTATAAGAGAGACCCAGTACTTC. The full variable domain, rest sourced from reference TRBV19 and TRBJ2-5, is DGGITQSPKYLFRKEGQNVTLSCEQNLNHDAMYWYRQDPGQGLRLIYYSQIVNDFQKGDIAEGYSVSREKKESFPLTVTSAQKNPTAFYLCASSIRETQYFGPGTRLLVL.

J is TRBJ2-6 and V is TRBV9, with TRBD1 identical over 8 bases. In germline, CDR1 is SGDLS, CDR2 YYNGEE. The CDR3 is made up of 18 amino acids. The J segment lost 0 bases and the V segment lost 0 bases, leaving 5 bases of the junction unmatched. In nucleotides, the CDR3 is TGTGCCAGCAGCGTAGAGCAGGGGGCCAACTCTGGGGCCAACGTCCTGACTTTC. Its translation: CASSVEQGANSGANVLTF. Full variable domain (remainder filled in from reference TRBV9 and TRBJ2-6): DSGVTQTPKHLITATGQRVTLRCSPRSGDLSVYWYQQSLDQGLQFLIQYYNGEERAKGNILERFSAQQFPDLHSELNLSSLELGDSALYFCASSVEQGANSGANVLTFGAGSRLTVL.

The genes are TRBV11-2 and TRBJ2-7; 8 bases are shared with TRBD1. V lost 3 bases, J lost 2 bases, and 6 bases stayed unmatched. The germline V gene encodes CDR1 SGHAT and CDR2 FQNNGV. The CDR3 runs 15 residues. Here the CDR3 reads CASSFSGTGAYEQYF. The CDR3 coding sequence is TGTGCCAGCAGCTTTTCCGGGACAGGAGCCTACGAGCAGTACTTC.